The rows below give T cell receptor beta chains drawn from one sample of a study of tumor and adjacent non-tumor tissue in lung cancer. TCRdb reanalysed the multiplex PCR reads using MiXCR and keeps one entry per CDR3 protein. The repertoire has roughly 220,000 distinct CDR3 sequences, 71% of them found once; the top ten carry under 30%. The sample comprised lung tumor tissue. The source is a man aged 55 to 70 with non-small cell lung cancer. Both conserved end residues are trimmed from each CDR3.

TRBV20-1	14	TRBJ2-6	SATGTPNSGANVLT
TRBV4-1	14	TRBJ2-7	ASSQTDLPTSYEQY
TRBV11-2	12	TRBJ2-2	TNSLGVNTGELF
TRBV20-1	17	TRBJ2-5	SVRGGRVTIGKVAETQY
TRBV12-3/TRBV12-4	11	TRBJ1-2	ASSSDRLRGYT
TRBV12-3/TRBV12-4	13	TRBJ1-4	ANSIPMGVHERLL
TRBV11-2	17	TRBJ2-6	ASTLVPKDRLSGVNVLT
TRBV12-3/TRBV12-4	12	TRBJ1-3	ASSRQELGNTIY
TRBV29-1	17	TRBJ2-1	SVEDMTRDADSQWNEQL
TRBV5-6	12	TRBJ2-1	ASTKWSSYNEQF
TRBV29-1	11	TRBJ2-1	SVDSGWGNEQF
TRBV7-8	10	TRBJ1-1	ASSATGGAAF
TRBV6-2/TRBV6-3	11	TRBJ2-1	ANSRRGYNEQF
TRBV29-1	17	TRBJ2-1	SVGDRTRDADSQCNEQF
TRBV20-1	11	TRBJ1-1	SASFRGHTEAF
TRBV20-1	13	TRBJ2-7	SAPVVASSSYEQY
TRBV12-3/TRBV12-4	14	TRBJ1-5	ASSPGTVGVKQPQH
TRBV11-1	12	TRBJ2-5	AGSSTPGGETQY
TRBV29-1	11	TRBJ2-2	SVEGQLGGELF
TRBV5-4	12	TRBJ2-6	ASRPTSGANVLT
TRBV28	11	TRBJ2-3	ASSLHSVDTQY
TRBV11-2	16	TRBJ2-1	AGTPHGVASEVYNEQF
TRBV20-1	13	TRBJ1-1	SARHLGEVNTEAF
TRBV20-1	12	TRBJ1-6	SASAGGKDSPLH
TRBV12-3/TRBV12-4	11	TRBJ2-7	ASSYRRDYEQY
TRBV11-2	14	TRBJ1-6	ASNSDVGTWNSPLH
TRBV6-1	11	TRBJ1-5	ASTDTGGQAQH
TRBV20-1	12	TRBJ2-3	SASLAGARHTQY
TRBV4-1	16	TRBJ2-7	ASSQGGLVGGPLYEQY
TRBV20-1	11	TRBJ1-5	SASPVGDQPQH
TRBV5-6	14	TRBJ2-3	TSSFGTSGYPDTQY
TRBV20-1	14	TRBJ2-1	RARARSRAEFDEHF
TRBV7-9	12	TRBJ2-5	ASSRGMGGETQY
TRBV11-2	12	TRBJ2-6	ASNPIPEANVLT
TRBV20-1	14	TRBJ2-7	SVRDDRQGASYEQY
TRBV5-4	12	TRBJ2-3	TSSLWTKRDTQY
TRBV6-6	13	TRBJ2-1	ASSYAHLGDNEQF
TRBV11-3	13	TRBJ2-3	ASSFESLNTYTQY
TRBV6-5	12	TRBJ2-7	ASSYGTTFYEQY
TRBV6-2/TRBV6-3	13	TRBJ2-3	ASSYSPTRTDTRY
TRBV12-3/TRBV12-4	13	TRBJ2-5	ASTPAGTCDETQY
TRBV4-1	16	TRBJ2-2	ASNLRGLEGGNTGELF
TRBV29-1	10	TRBJ1-5	SVEDSRIERH
TRBV4-3	13	TRBJ1-1	ASSQSFRLSTEVF
TRBV28	10	TRBJ1-5	ASSLETASRH
TRBV29-1	14	TRBJ2-1	SVAGTSGGALNEQF
TRBV11-3	11	TRBJ2-1	ASSLARYNEQL
TRBV11-2	11	TRBJ2-1	ASNLERYNEQI
TRBV11-2	12	TRBJ1-2	ASSSVTARDEYT